This passage covers 23 T cell receptor beta chains from one sample sequenced in a study of identical twins. Each CDR3 protein is one row after TCRdb ran MiXCR on the 5' RACE reads. Of around 960,000 distinct CDR3 sequences in the sample, 9% to 15% were seen once. These data are also associated with another study on yellow fever vaccine responses in identical twins.

The source material was PBMCs. Every receptor here comes from a young woman in good health.

The chain carries TRBV7-6 and TRBJ2-5; tentative D call: TRBD1 (6 bases). Trimming cost V 4 bases and J 0 bases, with 12 bases left between them. The CDR3 consists of 15 residues. Germline V lookup: CDR1 SGHVS, CDR2 FNYEAQ. In DNA form, the CDR3 reads TGTGCCAGCAGCTCACGGCAGGGGAACCAAGAGACCCAGTACTTC. It codes for CASSSRQGNQETQYF.

The chain has TRBV28 and TRBJ2-1; 8 bases are shared with TRBD2. From germline, CDR1 is MDHEN and CDR2 SYDVKM. The ends lost 5 bases at V and 2 bases at J; junction bases unmatched: 8. This CDR3 contains 16 residues. The chain's CDR3 is CASSRPRGGPYNEQFF. The CDR3 DNA sequence: TGTGCCAGCAGTCGACCCCGGGGGGGTCCCTACAATGAGCAGTTCTTC.

The chain recombines TRBV10-3 with TRBJ1-1, with D perhaps TRBD1 (5 bases). The germline gives CDR1 ENHRY, CDR2 SYGVKD. The CDR3 runs 14 residues. The V end lost 6 bases, the J end lost 6 bases, and 17 bases lay between the germline ends. The CDR3 sequence is CAISGGVGVPEAFF. CDR3 in DNA: TGTGCCATCAGCGGGGGTGTAGGGGTGCCTGAAGCTTTCTTT.

A few counts support this clonotype. The J gene is TRBJ1-5, the V gene TRBV27; D is possibly TRBD1 (5 bases). The CDR3 length is 15 residues. Germline CDR1 MNHEY, CDR2 SMNVEV (reference sequence). Trimming removed 6 bases from V and 2 bases from J, with 14 bases in between. CDR3 coding DNA: TGTGCCAGCAGCCCGGGGGGACGGGGCAATCAGCCCCAGCATTTT. Translation gives CASSPGGRGNQPQHF.

This clonotype was detected a few times. CDR3 DNA sequence: TGTGCCACCACCTCCCACGGGAGTCCCTACGAGCAGTACTTC. Translation: CATTSHGSPYEQYF. The J gene is TRBJ2-7, the V gene TRBV24-1, with a weak D call TRBD2 (6 bases). Germline lookup yields CDR1 KGHDR and CDR2 SFDVKD. Trimming removed 8 bases at V and 2 bases at J, with 15 bases between. This CDR3 has 14 residues.

This clonotype was counted only a few times. The V and J genes are TRBV10-3 and TRBJ2-1; the D call may be TRBD1 or TRBD2 (5 bases each). Trimming took 0 bases from V and 7 from J, leaving 19 bases between them. The germline V gene encodes CDR1 ENHRY and CDR2 SYGVKD. The CDR3 covers 17 residues. CDR3 in DNA: TGTGCCATCAGTGAGTCTTCCTCGACGGGACGGGGTAATGAGCAGTTCTTC. Protein product: CAISESSSTGRGNEQFF.

The CDR3 protein is CASSFTTGEIAGELFF. The CDR3 nucleotides are TGTGCCAGCAGTTTCACCACAGGGGAAATCGCCGGGGAGCTGTTTTTT. This sequence joins TRBV12-3 or TRBV12-4 and TRBJ2-2; 7 bases match TRBD1. The trim removed 3 bases at V and 6 bases at J, leaving 10 bases unmatched. The CDR3 is 16 residues long.

The gene calls are TRBV24-1 and TRBJ2-3, with a possible D match to TRBD2 (5 bases). Looked up from germline, CDR1 is KGHDR and CDR2 is SFDVKD. The CDR3 contains 13 residues. V was trimmed by 7 bases and J by 0 bases, leaving 7 bases between them. This CDR3 reads CATRGASTDTQYF. The CDR3 nucleotides are TGTGCCACCAGGGGAGCGAGCACAGATACGCAGTATTTT.

This chain links TRBV19 with TRBJ2-7, with D perhaps matching TRBD1 (5 bases). This CDR3 region has 15 residues. From germline, CDR1 is LNHDA and CDR2 SQIVND (reference sequence). The V end was cut by 4 bases, the J end by 3 bases, with 16 bases between. The CDR3 coding sequence is TGTGCCAGTAGTACGTACAGGTTCTGGGGCTACGAGCAGTACTTC. Translation gives CASSTYRFWGYEQYF.

This chain connects TRBV5-1 to TRBJ2-7; 7 positions match TRBD1. CDR1 and CDR2 from the germline V gene are SGHRS and YFSETQ. J gave up 6 bases and V 3 bases, and 6 bases lay outside the gene matches. The CDR3 totals 13 residues. The CDR3 DNA reads TGCGCCAGCAGCTGGGGCACAGGGGCCGAGCAGTACTTC. It is translated as CASSWGTGAEQYF.

The chain recombines TRBV15 with TRBJ2-1; D call uncertain. The germline gives CDR1 LNHNV, CDR2 YYDKDF (reference sequence). The V end was cut by 3 bases, the J end by 0 bases, with 12 bases between. CDR3 size: 16 residues. In DNA form, the CDR3 reads TGTGCCACCAGCAGCCGCGGCCTTAGCTCCTACAATGAGCAGTTCTTC. It encodes CATSSRGLSSYNEQFF. Combining the CDR3 with reference TRBV15 and TRBJ2-1 gives the whole variable domain DAMVIQNPRYQVTQFGKPVTLSCSQTLNHNVMYWYQQKSSQAPKLLFHYYDKDFNNEADTPDNFQSRRPNTSFCFLDIRSPGLGDTAMYLCATSSRGLSSYNEQFFGPGTRLTVL.

This rearrangement joins TRBV5-1 to TRBJ2-3; D is perhaps TRBD1 or TRBD2 (5 bases each). Trimming took off 3 bases at V and 1 base at J, with 15 bases between the two ends. The CDR3 is 16 residues long. CDR1 and CDR2 from the germline V gene are SGHRS and YFSETQ. The CDR3 DNA sequence: TGCGCCAGCAGCTGGGATGGGGGTAGTGGCACAGATACGCAGTATTTT. As protein: CASSWDGGSGTDTQYF.

The V and J genes are TRBV12-3 or TRBV12-4 and TRBJ2-2; 8 bases match TRBD1. This CDR3 spans 15 amino acids. J was trimmed by 5 bases and V by 3 bases; bases with no gene match: 5. CDR3 DNA sequence: TGTGCCAGCAGTTTCCGGACAGGGTTTACCGGGGAGCTGTTTTTT. Its protein is CASSFRTGFTGELFF.

This chain links TRBV9 with TRBJ2-1; 7 nucleotides agree with TRBD2. V was clipped by 3 bases and J by 6 bases; unmatched bases: 12. Germline V lookup: CDR1 SGDLS, CDR2 YYNGEE. This CDR3 spans 16 amino acids. In DNA, the CDR3 is TGTGCCAGCAGCGCCGGGACTACCTTGACATCCAATGAGCAGTTCTTC. Its protein is CASSAGTTLTSNEQFF.

This clonotype turned up a few times. The chain is built from TRBV7-9 and TRBJ2-3; a weak D match, TRBD2 (5 bases). From germline, CDR1 is SEHNR and CDR2 FQNEAQ (reference sequence). There are 16 residues in the CDR3. Trimming shortened V by 4 bases and J by 2 bases, and 16 bases separated the two germline ends. CDR3 in DNA: TGTGCCAGCAGCTCCAACCCACGGGGATACACAGATACGCAGTATTTT. Translating gives CASSSNPRGYTDTQYF.

This clonotype was picked up a small number of times. This chain uses TRBV24-1 with TRBJ2-3; 12 bases are shared with TRBD2. The J segment lost 2 bases and the V segment lost 9 bases, leaving 5 bases of the junction unmatched. CDR3 size: 15 residues. Germline CDR1 is KGHDR and CDR2 is SFDVKD. The CDR3, as DNA: TGTGCCACCGCCGGACTAGCGGGATCCACAGATACGCAGTATTTT. Its protein product is CATAGLAGSTDTQYF.

This clonotype has a handful of counts. V is TRBV11-2 and J is TRBJ2-3; 10 bases are shared with TRBD2. V lost 2 bases, J lost 3 bases, and 11 bases stayed unmatched. The germline V gene encodes CDR1 SGHAT and CDR2 FQNNGV. The CDR3 runs to 18 residues. The CDR3 DNA sequence: TGTGCCAGCAGCTTAAAAAAAAGCGGGAGGGCCGTGACAGATACGCAGTATTTT. Its protein product is CASSLKKSGRAVTDTQYF.

This chain links TRBV20-1 with TRBJ2-2; D is unclear. The germline CDR1 and CDR2 sequences are DFQATT and SNEGSKA (reference sequence). Between the trimmed V and J ends, which lost 6 bases and 4 bases, there was a span of 15 bases. CDR3 size: 14 residues. The CDR3 protein is CSARTLPFTGELFF. The CDR3 nucleotides are TGCAGTGCCCGAACCCTTCCCTTCACCGGGGAGCTGTTTTTT.

This chain joins TRBV7-9 and TRBJ2-1; 9 bases match TRBD2. Germline CDR1 SEHNR, CDR2 FQNEAQ (reference sequence). Unmatched junction bases numbered 8, after V lost 3 bases and J lost 8 bases. The CDR3 consists of 15 residues. The CDR3 sequence is CASSLHSGSGYEQFF. The CDR3 DNA reads TGTGCCAGCAGCTTGCATAGCGGGAGCGGCTATGAGCAGTTCTTC.

This clonotype appeared a few times. The chain links TRBV3-1 to TRBJ2-1; 9 nucleotides line up with TRBD2. Germline assignment: CDR1 LGHDT and CDR2 YNNKEL (reference sequence). The V and J ends lost 0 bases and 5 bases, in that order; junction bases with no gene match: 11. The CDR3 sequence is 18 residues long. The CDR3 DNA sequence: TGTGCCAGCAGCCAAGAGCCTCAACTAGCGGGTTTCCACAATGAGCAGTTCTTC. Protein product: CASSQEPQLAGFHNEQFF.

This clonotype was found many times. The chain couples TRBV29-1 to TRBJ2-3; D is uncertain. V shed 5 bases and J shed 3 bases, with 6 bases lying between them. The CDR3 loop spans 11 amino acids. Germline assignment: CDR1 SQVTM and CDR2 ANQGSEA. The CDR3 is CSVSETDTQYF. DNA of the CDR3: TGCAGCGTTTCCGAAACAGATACGCAGTATTTT.

The CDR3 DNA follows: TGTGCCAGCGGGAGCGGGAGTTCAGTGGGTGAGCAGTTCTTC. Its translation is CASGSGSSVGEQFF. The rearrangement links TRBV6-1 to TRBJ2-1; 8 bases are shared with TRBD2. V lost 8 bases and J lost 9; bases outside the gene matches: 12. The CDR3 is 14 amino acids. Germline V gives CDR1 MNHNS, CDR2 SASEGT.

This clonotype was picked up a small number of times. The rearrangement links TRBV6-1 to TRBJ2-2, with unresolved D. Germline V gives CDR1 MNHNS, CDR2 SASEGT. The CDR3 runs to 13 residues. V was pared by 6 bases and J by 5 bases, with 10 bases between. This CDR3 reads CASSSRWTGELFF. The CDR3 coding sequence is TGTGCCAGCAGCAGTCGGTGGACCGGGGAGCTGTTTTTT.